The T cell receptor (beta chain) under discussion was sequenced for a study of STAT5B mutations in CD4+ large granular lymphocyte leukemia (dated by TCRdb to between 2021 and 2024). Regarding the study in general: Among healthy controls, the CDR3 'QG' motif was associated with a particular HLA allele. The TCRbeta repertoires of CD4+ T-cell large granular lymphocyte leukemia patients were compared with the TCRbeta repertoires of healthy blood donors. Flow cytometry on FACSCanto II or FACSVerse confirmed that purified fractions exceeded 95% purity among lymphocytes. The paper's findings and limits, for the study overall: The main leukemic clonotypes were found to be private to each patient, although around 24% of the main leukemic clonotypes were detected at low frequency in the non-leukemic repertoires of other patients. Data were not HLA-matched; higher clonality in CD4+ versus CD8+ T-LGLL could reflect the relatively small sample size. CD4-sorted patient repertoires appeared more clonal than healthy CD4+ repertoires, and this difference persisted after removing the putative leukemic clones.

Notes on this clone: The antigen it recognizes is unknown. Per-base quality was not reported, and no clone a single base away is much larger than it.

Buffy coats from roughly 40 blood donors, supplied by the Finnish Red Cross blood service, were used as healthy controls. All TCR-sequenced material derived from peripheral blood: patient blood samples and healthy donor buffy coats. Ficoll-Hypaque gradient centrifugation was used to isolate peripheral blood mononuclear cells. Magnetic purification was used to isolate CD4+ cells from the buffy coats of the healthy controls. The Gentra Puregene Cell and Tissue kit was used for genomic DNA extraction, and quantification was performed on a Qubit 2.0 fluorometer. TCRbeta rearrangements were sequenced from genomic DNA using the immunoSEQ assay at survey resolution. The published analysis was carried out like this. In the TCR sequencing data, the lowest productive clonotype frequency that could be detected was 2.59 x 10-5. Analyses included only productive TCRbeta rearrangements, meaning complete and in-frame sequences. Clonality for each sample was calculated as Simpson clonality in the immunoSEQ Analyzer version 3.0. Clones were grouped by frequency into very rare, small, medium, large (1-20%) or hyperexpanded (>20%) categories. Generation probabilities were estimated with OLGA 1.2.3, V-gene circos plots were made with VDJtools, specificities were looked up in VDJdb, and CDR3 motifs were identified with GLIPH. TCRdb stores this immuneACCESS table with in-frame sequences only. Part of the clones is absent; in the studies checked, under half of the shortfall reflects unresolved V genes, and no reason is known for the rest. The V and J calls and clone size are taken from that table; D and trimming were inferred from the DNA. This sample holds some 30,000 clones; roughly 79% were observed only once. 4.4% of the sample is held by the ten biggest clonotypes.

Source material: CD4+ T cells from blood buffy coats. This TCR was sampled from a human donor in good health.

The nucleotides are TGTGCCAGCAGCTTAGAAATTGAGCAGTTCTTC. This encodes CASSLEIEQFF. The chain links TRBV11-2 with TRBJ2-1, with no confident D gene call. The CDR3 measures 11 amino acids from cysteine to phenylalanine. Kept here is only the CDR3 DNA, which spans 33 bases and is read in frame from base 1. From a lookup of the germline V gene, CDR1 and CDR2 are SGHAT and FQNNGV. Trimming removed 0 bases from V and 9 bases from J, leaving 3 bases between the germline ends.